The source of this T cell receptor (beta chain) is a study of CD8 T cells in Susac syndrome. The authors reverse transcribed roughly 0.5 to 1 ug RNA with random hexamers. TCRdb recomputed calls from the immunoSEQ multiplex PCR reads with MiXCR, one row per CDR3 protein. Here the sample spans about 21,000 distinct CDR3 sequences, 85% to 95% being singletons. CDR1 LGHNA and CDR2 YSLEER come from the germline V gene. The CDR3 has 14 amino acids. Trimming removed 4 bases from V and 10 bases from J; junction bases left unmatched: 10. In blood CD8+ and CD4+ T cells, TCR beta underwent sequencing. TEMRA cells underwent FACS enrichment and CD8+ and CD4+ T cells underwent negative isolation.

J is TRBJ2-1 and V is TRBV4-3, with 7 bases lining up with TRBD2. This clonotype was obtained from a human donor in good health. Sequenced: CD8+ T cells from PBMCs. The CDR3 region is CASSPGAAGLEQFF. The DNA for the CDR3 is TGCGCCAGCAGCCCTGGGGCAGCGGGGCTAGAGCAGTTCTTC.